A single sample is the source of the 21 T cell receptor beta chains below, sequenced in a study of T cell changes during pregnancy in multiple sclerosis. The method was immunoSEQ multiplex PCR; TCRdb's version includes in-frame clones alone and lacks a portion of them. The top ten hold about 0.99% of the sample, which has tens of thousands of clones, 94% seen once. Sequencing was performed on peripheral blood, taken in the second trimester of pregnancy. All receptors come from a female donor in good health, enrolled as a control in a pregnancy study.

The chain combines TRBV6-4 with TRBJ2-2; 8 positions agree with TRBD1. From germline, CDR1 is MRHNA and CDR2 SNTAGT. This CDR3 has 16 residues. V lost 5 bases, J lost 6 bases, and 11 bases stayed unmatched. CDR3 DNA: TGTGCCAGCAGTTCGGACCCAGCACAGGGGGCCGGGGAGCTGTTTTTT. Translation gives CASSSDPAQGAGELFF.

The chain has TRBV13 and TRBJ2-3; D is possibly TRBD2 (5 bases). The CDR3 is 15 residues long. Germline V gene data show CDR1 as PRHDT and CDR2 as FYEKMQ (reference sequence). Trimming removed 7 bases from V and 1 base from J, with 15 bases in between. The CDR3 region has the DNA TGTGCCAGCACCCACCAATGGCGGGGCACAGATACGCAGTATTTT. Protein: CASTHQWRGTDTQYF.

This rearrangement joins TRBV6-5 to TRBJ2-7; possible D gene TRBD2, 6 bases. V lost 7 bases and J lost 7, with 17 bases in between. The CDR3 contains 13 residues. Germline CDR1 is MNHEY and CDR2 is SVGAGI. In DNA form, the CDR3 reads TGTGCCAGCACCTTAAGGAGGGAGTCGGAGCAGTACTTC. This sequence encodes CASTLRRESEQYF.

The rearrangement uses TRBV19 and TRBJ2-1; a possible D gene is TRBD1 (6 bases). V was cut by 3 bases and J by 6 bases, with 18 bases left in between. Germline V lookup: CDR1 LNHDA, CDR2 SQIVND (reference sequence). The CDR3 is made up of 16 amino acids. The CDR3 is CASSMPTGTGSNEQFF. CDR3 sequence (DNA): TGTGCCAGTAGTATGCCCACAGGGACGGGGAGCAATGAGCAGTTCTTC.

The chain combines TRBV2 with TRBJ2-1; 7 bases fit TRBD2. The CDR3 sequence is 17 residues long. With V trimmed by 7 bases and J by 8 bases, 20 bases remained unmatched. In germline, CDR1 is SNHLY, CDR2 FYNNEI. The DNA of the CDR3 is TGTGCCAGCACAGGAGGGTCGGGCGGGGGAATTTCCGATGAGCAGTTCTTC. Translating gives CASTGGSGGGISDEQFF.

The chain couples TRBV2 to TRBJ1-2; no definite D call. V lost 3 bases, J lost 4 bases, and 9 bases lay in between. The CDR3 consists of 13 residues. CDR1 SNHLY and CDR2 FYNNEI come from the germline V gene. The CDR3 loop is CASSDGEAYGYTF. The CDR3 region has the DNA TGTGCCAGCAGTGACGGGGAAGCCTATGGCTACACCTTC.

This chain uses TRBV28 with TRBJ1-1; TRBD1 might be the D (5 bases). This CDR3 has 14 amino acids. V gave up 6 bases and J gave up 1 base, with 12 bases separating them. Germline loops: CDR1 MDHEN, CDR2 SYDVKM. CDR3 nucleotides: TGTGCCAGCAGACACCCCGACAGGAACACTGAAGCTTTCTTT. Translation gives CASRHPDRNTEAFF.

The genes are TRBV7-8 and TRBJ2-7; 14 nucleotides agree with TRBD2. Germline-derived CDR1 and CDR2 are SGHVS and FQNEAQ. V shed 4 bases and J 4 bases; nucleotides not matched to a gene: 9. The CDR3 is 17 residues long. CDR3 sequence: CASSSGLAGAQGYEQYF. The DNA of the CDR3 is TGTGCCAGCAGCTCGGGACTAGCGGGAGCACAGGGGTACGAGCAGTACTTC.

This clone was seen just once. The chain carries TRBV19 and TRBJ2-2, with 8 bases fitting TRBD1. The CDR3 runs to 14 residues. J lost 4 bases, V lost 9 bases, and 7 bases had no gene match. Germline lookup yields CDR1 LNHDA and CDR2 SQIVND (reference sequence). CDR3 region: CASRDRGSTGELFF. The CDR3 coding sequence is TGTGCCAGCAGAGACAGGGGCTCCACCGGGGAGCTGTTTTTT.

CDR3 sequence (DNA): TGTGCCAGCAGCTTCGGACAGTCCTATGGCTACACCTTC. Translation gives CASSFGQSYGYTF. The V gene is TRBV5-4, the J gene TRBJ1-2; D might be TRBD1 (6 bases). This CDR3 has 13 residues. Germline loops: CDR1 SGHNT, CDR2 YYREEE (reference sequence). Trimming left V 2 bases short and J 4 bases short, with 9 bases between.

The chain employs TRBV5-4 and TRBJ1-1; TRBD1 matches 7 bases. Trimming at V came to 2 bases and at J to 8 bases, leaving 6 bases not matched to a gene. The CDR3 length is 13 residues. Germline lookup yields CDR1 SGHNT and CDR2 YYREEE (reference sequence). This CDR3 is CASSLTGTVEAFF. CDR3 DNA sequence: TGTGCCAGCAGCTTAACCGGGACAGTAGAAGCTTTCTTT.

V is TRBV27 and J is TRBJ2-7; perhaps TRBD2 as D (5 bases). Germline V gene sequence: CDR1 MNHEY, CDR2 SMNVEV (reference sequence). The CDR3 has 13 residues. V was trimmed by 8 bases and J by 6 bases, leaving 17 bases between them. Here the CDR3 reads CASGSWGVGEQYF. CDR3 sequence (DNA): TGTGCCAGCGGGTCGTGGGGAGTAGGCGAGCAGTACTTC.

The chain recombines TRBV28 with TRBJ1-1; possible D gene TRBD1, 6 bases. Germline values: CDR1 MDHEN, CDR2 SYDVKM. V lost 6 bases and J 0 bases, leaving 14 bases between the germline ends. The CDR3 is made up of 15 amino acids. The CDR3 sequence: CASSPQGRVNTEAFF. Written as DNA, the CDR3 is TGTGCCAGCAGCCCACAGGGTAGGGTGAACACTGAAGCTTTCTTT.

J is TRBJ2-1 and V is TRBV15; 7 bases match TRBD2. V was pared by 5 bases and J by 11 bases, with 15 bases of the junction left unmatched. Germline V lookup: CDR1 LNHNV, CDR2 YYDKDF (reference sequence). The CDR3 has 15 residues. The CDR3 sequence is CATSPQGRLADKQFF. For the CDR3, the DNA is TGTGCCACCAGCCCCCAAGGTAGGCTAGCGGACAAGCAGTTCTTC.

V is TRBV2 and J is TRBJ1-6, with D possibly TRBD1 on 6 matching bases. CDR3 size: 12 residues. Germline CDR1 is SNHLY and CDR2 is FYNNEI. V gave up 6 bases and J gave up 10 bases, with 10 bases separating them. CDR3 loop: CASSNTGSPLHF. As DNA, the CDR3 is TGTGCCAGCAGCAATACAGGGTCACCCCTCCACTTT.

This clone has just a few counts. DNA of the CDR3: TGTGCCACCAAATACCCTGCGGACTACGAGCAGTACTTC. This encodes CATKYPADYEQYF. The chain combines TRBV10-3 with TRBJ2-7; D is uncertain. Germline CDR1 ENHRY, CDR2 SYGVKD. The length of the CDR3 is 13 residues. The ends were cut back, 10 bases at V and 3 bases at J, with 16 bases in the middle.

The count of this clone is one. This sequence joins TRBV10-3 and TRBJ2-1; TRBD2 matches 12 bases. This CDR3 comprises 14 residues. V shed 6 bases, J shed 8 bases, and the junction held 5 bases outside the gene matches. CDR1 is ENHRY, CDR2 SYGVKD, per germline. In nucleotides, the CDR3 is TGTGCCATCAGCTCGGGACTAGCGGGCGATGAGCAGTTCTTC. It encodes CAISSGLAGDEQFF.

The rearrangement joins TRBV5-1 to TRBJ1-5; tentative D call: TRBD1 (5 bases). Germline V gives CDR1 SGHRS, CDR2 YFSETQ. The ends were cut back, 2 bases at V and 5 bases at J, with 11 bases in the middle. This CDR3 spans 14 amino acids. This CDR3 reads CASSFGGGDQPQHF. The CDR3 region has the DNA TGCGCCAGCAGCTTCGGGGGGGGAGATCAGCCCCAGCATTTT.

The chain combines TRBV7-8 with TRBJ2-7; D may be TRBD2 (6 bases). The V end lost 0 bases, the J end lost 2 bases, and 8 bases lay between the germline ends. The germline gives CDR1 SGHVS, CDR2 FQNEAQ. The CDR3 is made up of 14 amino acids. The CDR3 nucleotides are TGTGCCAGCAGCTTAGCCGGGGGTCCCTACGAGCAGTACTTC. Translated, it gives CASSLAGGPYEQYF.

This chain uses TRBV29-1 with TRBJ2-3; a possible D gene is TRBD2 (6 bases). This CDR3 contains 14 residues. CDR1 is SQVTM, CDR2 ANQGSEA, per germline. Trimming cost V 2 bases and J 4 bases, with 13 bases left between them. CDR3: CSVERGRGSDTQYF. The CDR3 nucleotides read TGCAGCGTTGAACGGGGGAGAGGGTCAGATACGCAGTATTTT.

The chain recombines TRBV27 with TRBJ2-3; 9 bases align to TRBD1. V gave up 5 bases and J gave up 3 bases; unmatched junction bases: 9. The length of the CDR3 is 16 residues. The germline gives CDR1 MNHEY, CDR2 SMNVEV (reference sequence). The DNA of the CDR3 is TGTGCCAGCAGTGCCCGTCCGGGACAGGGAACAGATACGCAGTATTTT. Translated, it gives CASSARPGQGTDTQYF.